The present T cell receptor beta chain was sequenced within a study of blood T cell repertoires in COVID-19. Across the whole study: Donors in the United States, Italy and Spain gave samples during acute or convalescent COVID-19. Sample material is recorded as cDNA or gDNA derived from T cells, B-cell-depleted T cells, or PBMCs.

V shed 6 bases and J 4 bases; nucleotides not matched to a gene: 13. The CDR3 contains 18 residues. Germline CDR1 is SGHTA and CDR2 is FQGNSA. Original methodology: The authors estimated nucleated cell counts from reference gene primer amplification. Libraries were prepared by immunoSEQ multiplex PCR; TCRdb keeps only in-frame clonotypes and omits some of them. V, J and clone size are taken as reported in that table, and D and trimming were inferred from the DNA itself. The data contain 180,000 or so clones, about 81% of them singletons. This sequence originates from a woman in her 70s with acute or convalescent COVID-19. Sequencing used peripheral blood. The chain combines TRBV7-2 with TRBJ2-6, with 9 bases identical to TRBD1. The CDR3 DNA is TGTGCCAGCAGACGAACCGGGACAGGGAACTCAGGGGCCAACGTCCTGACTTTC. It translates to CASRRTGTGNSGANVLTF.